This T cell receptor beta chain comes out of a study of OX40 agonist ivuxolimab in advanced cancers. Study-level background: Patients enrolled in dose escalation were diagnosed with hepatocellular carcinoma, melanoma, renal cell or head and neck cancer. Partial responses were recorded for three patients, including one with hepatocellular carcinoma and two with cutaneous melanoma.

TCRdb's table, derived via immunoSEQ multiplex PCR, lists solely in-frame clones and lacks some. The table has 30,000 to 35,000 clones, 65% to 85% seen once; the top ten hold more than 20%. Germline values: CDR1 SGHTA, CDR2 FQGTGA. V was pared by 2 bases and J by 4 bases, with 12 bases between. This CDR3 has 15 amino acids. Sequencing used CD4+ or CD8+ T cells sorted from blood, obtained in a trial of the OX40 agonist ivuxolimab. The receptor comes from an adult with an advanced solid tumor such as melanoma, head and neck, liver or kidney cancer. The genes are TRBV7-3 and TRBJ1-3; D is unresolved. The CDR3 region is CASSLGYAAGNTIYF. In nucleotides, the CDR3 is TGTGCCAGCAGCTTAGGATATGCGGCGGGAAACACCATATATTTT. Supplemented by reference TRBV7-3 and TRBJ1-3, the full variable domain reads GAGVSQTPSNKVTEKGKYVELRCDPISGHTALYWYRQSLGQGPEFLIYFQGTGAADDSGLPNDRFFAVRPEGSVSTLKIQRTERGDSAVYLCASSLGYAAGNTIYFGEGSWLTVV.